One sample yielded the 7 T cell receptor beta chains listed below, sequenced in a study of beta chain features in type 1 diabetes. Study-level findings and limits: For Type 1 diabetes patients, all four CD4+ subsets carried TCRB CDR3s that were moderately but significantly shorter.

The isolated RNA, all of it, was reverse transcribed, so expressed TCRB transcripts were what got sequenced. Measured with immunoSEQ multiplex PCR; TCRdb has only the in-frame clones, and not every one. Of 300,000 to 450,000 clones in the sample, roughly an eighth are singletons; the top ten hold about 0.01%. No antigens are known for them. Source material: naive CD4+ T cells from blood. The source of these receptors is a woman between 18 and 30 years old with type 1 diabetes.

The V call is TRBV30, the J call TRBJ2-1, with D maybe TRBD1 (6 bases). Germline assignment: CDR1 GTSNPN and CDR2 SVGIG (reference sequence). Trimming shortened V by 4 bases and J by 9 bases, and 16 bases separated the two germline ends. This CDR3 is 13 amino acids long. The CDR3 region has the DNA TGTGCCTGGACCCCGGGACAACGCGGTGAGCAGTTCTTC. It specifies CAWTPGQRGEQFF.

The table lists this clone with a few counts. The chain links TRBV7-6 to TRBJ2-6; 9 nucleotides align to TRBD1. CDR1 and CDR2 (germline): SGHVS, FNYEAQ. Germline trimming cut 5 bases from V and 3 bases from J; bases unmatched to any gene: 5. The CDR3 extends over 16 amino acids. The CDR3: CASSVQGASGANVLTF. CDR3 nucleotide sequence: TGTGCCAGCAGCGTACAGGGGGCGAGTGGGGCCAACGTCCTGACTTTC.

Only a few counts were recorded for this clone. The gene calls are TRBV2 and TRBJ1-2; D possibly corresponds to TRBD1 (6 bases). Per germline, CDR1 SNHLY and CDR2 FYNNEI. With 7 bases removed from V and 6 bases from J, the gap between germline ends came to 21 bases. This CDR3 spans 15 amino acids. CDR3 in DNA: TGTGCCAGCACCTGGAACGTGGACAGCCTAGATGGCTACACCTTC. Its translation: CASTWNVDSLDGYTF.

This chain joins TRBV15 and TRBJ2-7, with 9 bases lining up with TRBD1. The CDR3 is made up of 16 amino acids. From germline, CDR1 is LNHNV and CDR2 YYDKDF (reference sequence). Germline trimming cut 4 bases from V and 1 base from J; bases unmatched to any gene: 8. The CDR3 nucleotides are TGTGCCACCAGCATAGTGGGGACAGGGATATCCTACGAGCAGTACTTC. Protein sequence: CATSIVGTGISYEQYF. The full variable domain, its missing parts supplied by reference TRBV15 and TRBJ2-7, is DAMVIQNPRYQVTQFGKPVTLSCSQTLNHNVMYWYQQKSSQAPKLLFHYYDKDFNNEADTPDNFQSRRPNTSFCFLDIRSPGLGDTAMYLCATSIVGTGISYEQYFGPGTRLTVT.

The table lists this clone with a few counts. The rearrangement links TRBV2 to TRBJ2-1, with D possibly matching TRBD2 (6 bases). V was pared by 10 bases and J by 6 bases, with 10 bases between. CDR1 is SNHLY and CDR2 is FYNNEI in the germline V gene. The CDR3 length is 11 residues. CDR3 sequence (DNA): TGTGCCACCACGGGACTCAATGAGCAGTTCTTC. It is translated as CATTGLNEQFF.

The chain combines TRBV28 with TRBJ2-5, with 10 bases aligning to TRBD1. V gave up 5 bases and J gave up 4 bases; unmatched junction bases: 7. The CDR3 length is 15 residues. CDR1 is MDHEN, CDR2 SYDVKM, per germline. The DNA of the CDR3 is TGTGCCAGCAGTGCTAGCCGGGACAGGGGAGAGACCCAGTACTTC. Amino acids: CASSASRDRGETQYF.

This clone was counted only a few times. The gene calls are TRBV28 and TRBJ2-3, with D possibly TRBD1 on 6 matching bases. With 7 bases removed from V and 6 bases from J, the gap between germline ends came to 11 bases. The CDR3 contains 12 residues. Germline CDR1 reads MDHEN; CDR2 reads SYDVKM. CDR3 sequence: CASTHRADTQYF. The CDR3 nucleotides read TGTGCCAGCACCCACAGGGCCGATACGCAGTATTTT.